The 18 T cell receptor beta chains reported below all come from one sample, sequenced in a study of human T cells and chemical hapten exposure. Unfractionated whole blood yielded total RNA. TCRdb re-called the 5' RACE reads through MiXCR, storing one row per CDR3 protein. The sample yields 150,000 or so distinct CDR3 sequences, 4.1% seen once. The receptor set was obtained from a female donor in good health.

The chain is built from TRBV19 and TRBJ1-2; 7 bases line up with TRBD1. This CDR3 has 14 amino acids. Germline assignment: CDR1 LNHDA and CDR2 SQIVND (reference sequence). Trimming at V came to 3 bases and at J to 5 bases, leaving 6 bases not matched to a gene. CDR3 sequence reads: CASSISTGEYGYTF. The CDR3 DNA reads TGTGCCAGTAGTATCTCTACAGGGGAGTATGGCTACACCTTC.

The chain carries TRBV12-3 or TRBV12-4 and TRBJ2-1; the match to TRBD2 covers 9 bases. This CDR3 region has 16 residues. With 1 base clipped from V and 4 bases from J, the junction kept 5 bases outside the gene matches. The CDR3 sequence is CASSLEWRGGYNEQFF. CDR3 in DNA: TGTGCCAGCAGTTTAGAATGGCGGGGGGGGTACAATGAGCAGTTCTTC.

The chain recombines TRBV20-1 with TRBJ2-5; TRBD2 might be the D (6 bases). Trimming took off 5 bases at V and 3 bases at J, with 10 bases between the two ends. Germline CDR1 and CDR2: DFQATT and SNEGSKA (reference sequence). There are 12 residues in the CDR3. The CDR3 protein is CSAGGAEETQYF. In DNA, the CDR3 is TGCAGTGCTGGCGGGGCCGAAGAGACCCAGTACTTC.

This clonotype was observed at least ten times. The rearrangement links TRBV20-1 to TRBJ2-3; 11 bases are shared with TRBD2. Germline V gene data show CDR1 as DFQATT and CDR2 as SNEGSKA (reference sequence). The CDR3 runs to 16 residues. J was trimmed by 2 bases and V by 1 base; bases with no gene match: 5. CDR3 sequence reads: CSARGLAGRATDTQYF. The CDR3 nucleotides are TGCAGTGCTAGAGGACTAGCGGGGAGGGCCACAGATACGCAGTATTTT.

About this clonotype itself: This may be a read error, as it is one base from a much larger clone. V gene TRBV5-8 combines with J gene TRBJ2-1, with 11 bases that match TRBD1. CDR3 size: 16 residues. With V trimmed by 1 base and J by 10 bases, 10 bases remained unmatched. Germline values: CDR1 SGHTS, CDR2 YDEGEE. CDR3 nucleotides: TGTGCCAGCAGCTTGTTTTGGGGACAGGGGGTTGGGGAGCAGTTCTTC. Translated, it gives CASSLFWGQGVGEQFF. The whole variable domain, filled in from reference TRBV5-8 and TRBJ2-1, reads EAGVTQSPTHLIKTRGQQATLRCSPISGHTSVYWYQQALGLGLQFLLWYDEGEERNRGNFPPRFSGRQFPNYSSELNVNALELEDSALYLCASSLFWGQGVGEQFFGPGTRLTVL.

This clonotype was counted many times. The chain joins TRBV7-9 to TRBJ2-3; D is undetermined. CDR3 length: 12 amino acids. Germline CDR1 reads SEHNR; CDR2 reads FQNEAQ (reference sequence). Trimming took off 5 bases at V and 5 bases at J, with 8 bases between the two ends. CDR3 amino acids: CASSRVGDTQYF. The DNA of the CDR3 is TGTGCCAGCAGCCGCGTTGGAGATACGCAGTATTTT.

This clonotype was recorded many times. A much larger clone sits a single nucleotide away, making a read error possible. The CDR3 spells CASSPRGTQETQYF. The CDR3 region has the DNA TGTGCCAGCAGCCCACGAGGTACTCAAGAGACCCAGTACTTC. V gene TRBV7-3 combines with J gene TRBJ2-5; no clear D. The V and J ends lost 5 bases and 2 bases respectively, with 12 bases between them. Per germline, CDR1 SGHTA and CDR2 FQGTGA. This CDR3 region has 14 residues.

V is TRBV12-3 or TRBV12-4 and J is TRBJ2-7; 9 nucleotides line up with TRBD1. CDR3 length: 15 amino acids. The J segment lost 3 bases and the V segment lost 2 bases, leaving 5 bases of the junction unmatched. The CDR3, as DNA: TGTGCCAGCAGTTTAAGAGGACAGGGGTTCTACGAGCAGTACTTC. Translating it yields CASSLRGQGFYEQYF.

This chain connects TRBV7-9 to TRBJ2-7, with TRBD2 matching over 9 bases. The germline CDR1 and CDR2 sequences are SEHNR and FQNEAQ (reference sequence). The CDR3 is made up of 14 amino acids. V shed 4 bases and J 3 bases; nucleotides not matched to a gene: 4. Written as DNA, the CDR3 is TGTGCCAGCAGCTCCGGGACTAGCTTCTACGAGCAGTACTTC. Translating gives CASSSGTSFYEQYF.

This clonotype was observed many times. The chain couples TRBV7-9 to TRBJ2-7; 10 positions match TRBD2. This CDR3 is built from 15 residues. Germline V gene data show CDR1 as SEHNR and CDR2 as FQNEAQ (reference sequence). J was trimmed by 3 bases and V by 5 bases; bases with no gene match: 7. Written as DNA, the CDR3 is TGTGCCAGCAGCGAAGGTAGCGGGGGGAACTACGAGCAGTACTTC. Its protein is CASSEGSGGNYEQYF.

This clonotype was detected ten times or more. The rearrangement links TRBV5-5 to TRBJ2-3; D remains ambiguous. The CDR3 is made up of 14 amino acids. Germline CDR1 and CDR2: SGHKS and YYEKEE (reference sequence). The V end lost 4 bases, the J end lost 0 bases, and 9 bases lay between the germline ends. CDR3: CASSPVTSTDTQYF. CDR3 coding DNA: TGTGCCAGCAGCCCAGTGACAAGCACAGATACGCAGTATTTT.

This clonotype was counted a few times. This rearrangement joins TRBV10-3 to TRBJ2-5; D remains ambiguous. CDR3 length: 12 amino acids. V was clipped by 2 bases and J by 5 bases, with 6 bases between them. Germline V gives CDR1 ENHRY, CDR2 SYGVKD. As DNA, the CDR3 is TGTGCCATCAGTGAGCGTGGGGAGACCCAGTACTTC. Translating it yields CAISERGETQYF.

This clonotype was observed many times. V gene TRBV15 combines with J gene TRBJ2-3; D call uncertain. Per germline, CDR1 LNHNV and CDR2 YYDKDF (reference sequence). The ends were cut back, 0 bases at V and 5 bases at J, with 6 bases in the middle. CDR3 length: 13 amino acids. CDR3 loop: CATSRDHGDTQYF. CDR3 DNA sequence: TGTGCCACCAGCAGAGATCATGGAGATACGCAGTATTTT.

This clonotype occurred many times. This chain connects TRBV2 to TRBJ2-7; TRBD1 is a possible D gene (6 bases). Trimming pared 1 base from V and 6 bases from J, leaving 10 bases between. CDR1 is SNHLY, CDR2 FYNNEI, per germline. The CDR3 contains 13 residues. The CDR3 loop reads CASSEDLGGEQYF. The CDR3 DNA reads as TGTGCCAGCAGTGAAGACTTAGGGGGCGAGCAGTACTTC.

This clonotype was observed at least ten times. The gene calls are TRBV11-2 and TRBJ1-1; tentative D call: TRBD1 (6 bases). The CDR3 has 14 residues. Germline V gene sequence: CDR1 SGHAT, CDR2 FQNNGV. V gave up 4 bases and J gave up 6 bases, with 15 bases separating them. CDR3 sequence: CASSSQGLSAEAFF. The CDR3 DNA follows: TGTGCCAGCAGCTCGCAGGGGCTAAGCGCTGAAGCTTTCTTT.

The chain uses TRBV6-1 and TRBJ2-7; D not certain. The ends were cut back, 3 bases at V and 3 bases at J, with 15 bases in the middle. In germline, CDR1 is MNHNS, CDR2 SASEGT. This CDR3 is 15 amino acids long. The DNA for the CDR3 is TGTGCCAGCAGTGACCCGACATCAACTAACTACGAGCAGTACTTC. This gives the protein CASSDPTSTNYEQYF.

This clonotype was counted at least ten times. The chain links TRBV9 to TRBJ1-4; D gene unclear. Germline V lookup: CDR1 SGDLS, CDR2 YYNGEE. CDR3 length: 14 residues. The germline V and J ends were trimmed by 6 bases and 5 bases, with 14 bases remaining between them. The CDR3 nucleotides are TGTGCCAGCAAACCCATCCTGTTAAATGAAAAACTGTTTTTT. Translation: CASKPILLNEKLFF.

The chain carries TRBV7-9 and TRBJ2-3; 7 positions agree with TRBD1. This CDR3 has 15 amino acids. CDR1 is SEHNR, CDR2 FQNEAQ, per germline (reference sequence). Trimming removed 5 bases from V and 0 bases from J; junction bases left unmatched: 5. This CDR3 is CASSRDSSSTDTQYF. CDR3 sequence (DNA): TGTGCCAGCAGCAGGGACAGCTCTAGCACAGATACGCAGTATTTT.